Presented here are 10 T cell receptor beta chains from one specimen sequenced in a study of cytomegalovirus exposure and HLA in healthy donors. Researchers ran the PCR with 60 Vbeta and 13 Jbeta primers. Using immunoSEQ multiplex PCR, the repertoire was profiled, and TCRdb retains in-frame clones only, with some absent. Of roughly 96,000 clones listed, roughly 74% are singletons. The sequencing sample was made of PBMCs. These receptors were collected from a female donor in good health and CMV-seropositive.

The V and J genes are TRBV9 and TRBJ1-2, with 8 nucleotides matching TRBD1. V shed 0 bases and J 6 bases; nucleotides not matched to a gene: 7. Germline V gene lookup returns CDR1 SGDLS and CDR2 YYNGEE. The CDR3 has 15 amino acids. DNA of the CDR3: TGTGCCAGCAGCGTAGGTGGACAGGGAACTCATGGCTACACCTTC. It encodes CASSVGGQGTHGYTF.

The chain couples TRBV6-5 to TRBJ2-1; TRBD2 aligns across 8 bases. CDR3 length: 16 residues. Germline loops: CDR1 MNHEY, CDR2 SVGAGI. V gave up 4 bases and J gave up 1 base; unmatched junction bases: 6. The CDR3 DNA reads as TGTGCCAGCAGTTTTTATCTAGCGGGTTCCTACAATGAGCAGTTCTTC. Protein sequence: CASSFYLAGSYNEQFF.

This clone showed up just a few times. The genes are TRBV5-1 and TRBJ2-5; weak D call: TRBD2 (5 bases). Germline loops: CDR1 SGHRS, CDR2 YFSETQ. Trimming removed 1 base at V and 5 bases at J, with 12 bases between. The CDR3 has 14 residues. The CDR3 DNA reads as TGCGCCAGCAGCTTGCGGACTGCAAAGGAGACCCAGTACTTC. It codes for CASSLRTAKETQYF.

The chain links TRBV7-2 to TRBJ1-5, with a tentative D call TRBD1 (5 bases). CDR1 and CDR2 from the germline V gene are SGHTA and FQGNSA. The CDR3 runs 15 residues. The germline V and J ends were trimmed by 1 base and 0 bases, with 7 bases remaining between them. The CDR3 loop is CASSLGGDSNQPQHF. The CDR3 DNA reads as TGTGCCAGCAGCTTAGGGGGGGATAGCAATCAGCCCCAGCATTTT.

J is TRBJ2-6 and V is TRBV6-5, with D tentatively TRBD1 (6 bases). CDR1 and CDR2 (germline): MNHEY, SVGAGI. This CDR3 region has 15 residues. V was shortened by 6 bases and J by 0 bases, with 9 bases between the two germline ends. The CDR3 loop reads CASSSDSSGANVLTF. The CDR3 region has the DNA TGTGCCAGCAGCTCGGACAGCTCTGGGGCCAACGTCCTGACTTTC.

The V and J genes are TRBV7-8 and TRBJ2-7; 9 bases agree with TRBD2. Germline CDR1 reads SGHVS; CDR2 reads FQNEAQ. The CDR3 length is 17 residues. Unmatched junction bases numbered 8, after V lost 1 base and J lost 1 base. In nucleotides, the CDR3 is TGTGCCAGCAGCTTAGGGACCCGTCTAGCGGGGTCCTACGAGCAGTACTTC. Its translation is CASSLGTRLAGSYEQYF.

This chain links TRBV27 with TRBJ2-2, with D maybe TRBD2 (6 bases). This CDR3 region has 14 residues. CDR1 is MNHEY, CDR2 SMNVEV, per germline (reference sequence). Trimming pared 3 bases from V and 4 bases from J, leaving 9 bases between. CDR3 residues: CASSFLGGTGELFF. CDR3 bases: TGTGCCAGCAGTTTTCTGGGGGGCACCGGGGAGCTGTTTTTT.

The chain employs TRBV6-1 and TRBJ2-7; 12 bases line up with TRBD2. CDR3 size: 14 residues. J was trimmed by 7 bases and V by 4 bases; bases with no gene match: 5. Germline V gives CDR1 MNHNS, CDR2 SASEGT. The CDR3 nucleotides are TGTGCCAGCAGTGGACTAGCGGGAGTGTGGGAGCAGTACTTC. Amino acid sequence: CASSGLAGVWEQYF.

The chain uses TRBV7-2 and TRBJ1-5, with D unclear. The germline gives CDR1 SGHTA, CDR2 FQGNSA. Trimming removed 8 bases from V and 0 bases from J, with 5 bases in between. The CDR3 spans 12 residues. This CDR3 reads CASSYSNQPQHF. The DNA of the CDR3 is TGTGCCAGCTCTTATAGCAATCAGCCCCAGCATTTT.

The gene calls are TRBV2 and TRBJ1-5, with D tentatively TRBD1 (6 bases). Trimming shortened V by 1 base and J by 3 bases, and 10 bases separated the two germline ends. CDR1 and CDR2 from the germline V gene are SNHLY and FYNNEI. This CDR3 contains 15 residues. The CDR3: CASSEGRTVNQPQHF. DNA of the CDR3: TGTGCCAGCAGTGAAGGGCGGACAGTCAATCAGCCCCAGCATTTT.